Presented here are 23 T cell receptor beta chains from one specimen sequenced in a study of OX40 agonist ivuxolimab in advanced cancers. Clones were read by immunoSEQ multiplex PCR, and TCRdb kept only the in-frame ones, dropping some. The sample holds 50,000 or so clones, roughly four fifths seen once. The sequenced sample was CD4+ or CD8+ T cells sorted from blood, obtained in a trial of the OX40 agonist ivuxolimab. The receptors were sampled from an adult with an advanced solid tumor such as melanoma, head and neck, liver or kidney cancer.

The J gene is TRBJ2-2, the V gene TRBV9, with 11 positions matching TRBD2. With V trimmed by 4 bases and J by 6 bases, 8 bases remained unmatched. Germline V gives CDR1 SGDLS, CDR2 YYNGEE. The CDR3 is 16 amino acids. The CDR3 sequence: CASSRYSGGAAGELFF. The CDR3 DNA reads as TGTGCCAGCAGCCGATATAGCGGGGGGGCCGCCGGGGAGCTGTTTTTT.

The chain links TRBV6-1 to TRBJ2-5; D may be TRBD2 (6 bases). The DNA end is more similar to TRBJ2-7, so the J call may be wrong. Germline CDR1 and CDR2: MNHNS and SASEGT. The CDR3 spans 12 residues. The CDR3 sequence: CASSAGGYEQYF. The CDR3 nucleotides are TGTGCCAGCAGCGCCGGGGGTTACGAGCAGTACTTC.

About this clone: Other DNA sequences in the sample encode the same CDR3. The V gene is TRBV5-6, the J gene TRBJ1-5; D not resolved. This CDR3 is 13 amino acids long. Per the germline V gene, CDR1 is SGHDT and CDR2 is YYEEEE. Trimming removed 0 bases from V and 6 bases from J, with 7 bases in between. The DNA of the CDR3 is TGTGCCAGCAGCTTGGCGGTGGGTCAGCCCCAGCATTTT. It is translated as CASSLAVGQPQHF.

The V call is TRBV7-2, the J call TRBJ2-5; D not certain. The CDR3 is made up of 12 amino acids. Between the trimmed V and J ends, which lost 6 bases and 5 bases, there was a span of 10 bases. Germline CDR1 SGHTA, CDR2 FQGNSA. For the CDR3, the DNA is TGTGCCAGCAGTACCAATTATGAGACCCAGTACTTC. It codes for CASSTNYETQYF.

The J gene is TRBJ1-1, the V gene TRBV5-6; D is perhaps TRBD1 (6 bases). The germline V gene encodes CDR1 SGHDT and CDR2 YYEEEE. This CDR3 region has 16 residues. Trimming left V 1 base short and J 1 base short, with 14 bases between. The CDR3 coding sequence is TGTGCCAGCAGCTTGCGTCGGGGACATAAGAACACTGAAGCTTTCTTT. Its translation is CASSLRRGHKNTEAFF.

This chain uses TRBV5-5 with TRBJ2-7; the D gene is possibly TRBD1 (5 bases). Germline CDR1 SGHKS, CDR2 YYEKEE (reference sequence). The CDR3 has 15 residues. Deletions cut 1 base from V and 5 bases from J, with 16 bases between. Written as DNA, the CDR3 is TGTGCCAGCAGCTTGTCGGGCAGGGTGGTCCACGAGCAGTACTTC. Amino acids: CASSLSGRVVHEQYF. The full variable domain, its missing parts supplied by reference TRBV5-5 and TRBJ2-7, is DAGVTQSPTHLIKTRGQQVTLRCSPISGHKSVSWYQQVLGQGPQFIFQYYEKEERGRGNFPDRFSARQFPNYSSELNVNALLLGDSALYLCASSLSGRVVHEQYFGPGTRLTVT.

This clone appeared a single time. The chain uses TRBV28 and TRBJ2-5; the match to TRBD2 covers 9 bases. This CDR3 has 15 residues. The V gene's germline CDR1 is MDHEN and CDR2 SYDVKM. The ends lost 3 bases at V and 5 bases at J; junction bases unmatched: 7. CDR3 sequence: CASSFRAGGWETQYF. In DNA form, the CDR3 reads TGTGCCAGCAGTTTTAGAGCGGGGGGTTGGGAGACCCAGTACTTC.

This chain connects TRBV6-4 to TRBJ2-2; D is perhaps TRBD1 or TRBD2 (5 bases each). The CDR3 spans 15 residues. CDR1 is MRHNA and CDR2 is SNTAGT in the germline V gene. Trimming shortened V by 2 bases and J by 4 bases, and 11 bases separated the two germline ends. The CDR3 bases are TGTGCCAGCAGTGACCGCAGGGCGGGCACCGGGGAGCTGTTTTTT. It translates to CASSDRRAGTGELFF.

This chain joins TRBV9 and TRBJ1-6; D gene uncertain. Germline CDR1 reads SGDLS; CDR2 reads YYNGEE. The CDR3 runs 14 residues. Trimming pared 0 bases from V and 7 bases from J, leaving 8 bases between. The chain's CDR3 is CASSVGDQNSPLHF. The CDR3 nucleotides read TGTGCCAGCAGCGTAGGGGATCAGAATTCACCCCTCCACTTT.

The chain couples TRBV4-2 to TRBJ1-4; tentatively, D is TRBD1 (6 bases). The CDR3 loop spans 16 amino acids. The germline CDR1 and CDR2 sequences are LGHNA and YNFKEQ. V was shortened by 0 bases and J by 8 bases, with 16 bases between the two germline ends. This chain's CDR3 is CASSQDLPAGDEKLFF. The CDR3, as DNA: TGTGCCAGCAGCCAAGATCTCCCGGCAGGGGACGAAAAACTGTTTTTT.

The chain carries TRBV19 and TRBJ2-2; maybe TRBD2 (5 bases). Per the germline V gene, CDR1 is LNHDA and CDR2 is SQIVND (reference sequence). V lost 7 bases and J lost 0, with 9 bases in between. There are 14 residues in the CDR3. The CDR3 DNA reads TGTGCCAGTACGAGACTATCGAACACCGGGGAGCTGTTTTTT. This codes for CASTRLSNTGELFF.

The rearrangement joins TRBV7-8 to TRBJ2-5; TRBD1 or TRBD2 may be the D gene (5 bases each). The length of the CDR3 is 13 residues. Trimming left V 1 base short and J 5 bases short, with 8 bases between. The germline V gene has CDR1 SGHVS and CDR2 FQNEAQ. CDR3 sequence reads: CASSLGGGETQYF. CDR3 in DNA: TGTGCCAGCAGCTTAGGGGGCGGGGAGACCCAGTACTTC.

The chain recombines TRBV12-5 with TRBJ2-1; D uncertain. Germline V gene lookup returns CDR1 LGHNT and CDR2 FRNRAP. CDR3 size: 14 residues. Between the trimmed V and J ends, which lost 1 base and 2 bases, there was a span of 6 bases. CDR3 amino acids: CASGLGRAYNEQFF. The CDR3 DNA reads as TGTGCTAGTGGTTTGGGTAGGGCCTACAATGAGCAGTTCTTC.

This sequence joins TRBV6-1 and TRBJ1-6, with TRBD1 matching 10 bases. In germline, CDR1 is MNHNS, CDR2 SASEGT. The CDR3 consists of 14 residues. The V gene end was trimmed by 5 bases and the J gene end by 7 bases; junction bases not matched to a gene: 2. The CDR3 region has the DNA TGTGCCAGCAGTTCGGACAGGGGGAATTCACCCCTCCACTTT. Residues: CASSSDRGNSPLHF.

The CDR3 nucleotides are TGTGCCAGCGGTCGGGACATCGTAAACACTGAAGCTTTCTTT. It codes for CASGRDIVNTEAFF. V is TRBV5-6 and J is TRBJ1-1; a possible D gene is TRBD1 (6 bases). With 7 bases removed from V and 2 bases from J, the gap between germline ends came to 15 bases. Germline CDR1 and CDR2: SGHDT and YYEEEE. CDR3 size: 14 residues.

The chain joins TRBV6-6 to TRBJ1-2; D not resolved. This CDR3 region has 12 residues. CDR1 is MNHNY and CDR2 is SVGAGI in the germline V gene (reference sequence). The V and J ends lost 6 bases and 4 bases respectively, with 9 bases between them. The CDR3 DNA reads TGTGCCAGCAGGGGCTCTCGCTATGGCTACACCTTC. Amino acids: CASRGSRYGYTF.

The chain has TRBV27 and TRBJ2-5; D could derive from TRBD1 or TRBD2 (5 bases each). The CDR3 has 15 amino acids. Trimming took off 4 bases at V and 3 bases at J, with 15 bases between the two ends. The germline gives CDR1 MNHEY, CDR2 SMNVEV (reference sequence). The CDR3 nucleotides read TGTGCCAGCAGTTGTCGGGACCTGAAGAAAGAGACCCAGTACTTC. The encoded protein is CASSCRDLKKETQYF.

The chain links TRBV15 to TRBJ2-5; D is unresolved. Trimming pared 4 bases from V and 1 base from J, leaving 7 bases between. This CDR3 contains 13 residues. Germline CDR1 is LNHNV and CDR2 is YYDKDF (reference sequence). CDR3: CATSTGSQETQYF. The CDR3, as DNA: TGTGCCACCAGCACTGGCAGCCAAGAGACCCAGTACTTC.

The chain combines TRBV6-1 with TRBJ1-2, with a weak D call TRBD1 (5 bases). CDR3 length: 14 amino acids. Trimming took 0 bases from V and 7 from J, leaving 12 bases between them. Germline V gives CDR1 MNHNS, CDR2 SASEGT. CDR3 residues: CASSEASGHGGYTF. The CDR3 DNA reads TGTGCCAGCAGTGAAGCCTCAGGGCACGGTGGCTACACCTTC.

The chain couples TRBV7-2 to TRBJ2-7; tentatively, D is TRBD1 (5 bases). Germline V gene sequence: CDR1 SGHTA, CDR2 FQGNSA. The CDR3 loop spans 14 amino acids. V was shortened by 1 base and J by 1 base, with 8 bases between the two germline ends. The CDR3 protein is CASSLGGQSYEQYF. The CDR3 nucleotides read TGTGCCAGCAGCTTAGGGGGCCAGTCCTACGAGCAGTACTTC.

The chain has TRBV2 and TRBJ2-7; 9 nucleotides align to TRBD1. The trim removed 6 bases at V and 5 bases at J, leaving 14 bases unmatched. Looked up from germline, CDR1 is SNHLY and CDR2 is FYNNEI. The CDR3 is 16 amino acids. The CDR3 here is CASRFTGGASFDEQYF. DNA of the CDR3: TGTGCCAGCAGGTTCACAGGGGGCGCGTCCTTTGACGAGCAGTACTTC.

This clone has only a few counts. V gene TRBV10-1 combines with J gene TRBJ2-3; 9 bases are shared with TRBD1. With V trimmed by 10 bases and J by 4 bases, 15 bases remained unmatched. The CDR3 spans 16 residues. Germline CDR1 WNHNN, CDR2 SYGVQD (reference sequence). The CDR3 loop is CATQNRGQGGPDTQYF. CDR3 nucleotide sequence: TGCGCCACTCAAAACAGGGGACAGGGAGGCCCAGATACGCAGTATTTT.

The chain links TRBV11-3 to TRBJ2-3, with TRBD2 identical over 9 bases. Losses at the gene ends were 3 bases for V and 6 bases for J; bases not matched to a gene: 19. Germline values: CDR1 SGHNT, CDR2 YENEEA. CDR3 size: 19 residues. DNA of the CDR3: TGTGCCAGCAGCTTGGACGGCGTGACTAGCGGTGCAAACCACGATACGCAGTATTTT. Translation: CASSLDGVTSGANHDTQYF.